This entry describes one T cell receptor (beta chain). In the source study's methods: Amplification from reference gene primers served as the basis for estimated nucleated cell counts. TCRdb's copy holds only in-frame clones and misses some; the assay was immunoSEQ multiplex PCR. The D gene and trimming were derived from the DNA, and the V and J assignments and clone size from that table. The profile covers fewer than 200,000 clones, with roughly 80% appearing a single time and 2.5% to 3% taken by the ten largest. J lost 9 bases, V lost 5 bases, and 15 bases had no gene match. Germline-derived CDR1 and CDR2 are LNHDA and SQIVND (reference sequence). The CDR3 has 16 amino acids. These data belong to a study of blood T cell repertoires in COVID-19. Turning to the study itself: The samples span acute and convalescent COVID-19 from the United States, Italy and Spain. Sample material is recorded as cDNA or gDNA derived from T cells, B-cell-depleted T cells, or PBMCs.

The TCR comes from a man between 65 and 85 years old with acute or convalescent COVID-19. The sequenced sample was peripheral blood. The chain uses TRBV19 and TRBJ1-5; the match to TRBD1 covers 8 bases. The CDR3 here is CASSFYRGDGKTPQHF. As DNA, the CDR3 is TGTGCCAGTAGTTTCTACAGGGGGGACGGTAAAACGCCCCAGCATTTT.